Listed below are T cell receptor beta chains from one sample, sequenced in a study of shared clonotypes between healthy human individuals. TCRdb keeps only in-frame clones here, not all; method: immunoSEQ multiplex PCR. The sample yields fewer than 200,000 clones, about 93% seen once. Sequencing was performed on naive CD4+ T cells sorted from blood. The receptors were sampled from a woman younger than 45 in good health. Both conserved end residues are part of each CDR3. D genes are given only for firm matches. Clone size is not always given. Where it is, it says once, few, many or a class for expanded clones.

v_gene	abundance	j_gene	d_gene	CDR3nt	CDR3aa
TRBV5-1	NA	TRBJ2-7	NA	TGCGCCAGCAGCTTGGGGGAAGCCTACGAGCAGTACTTC	CASSLGEAYEQYF
TRBV28	once	TRBJ2-7	NA	TGTGCCAGCAGCCCAGGGGATAGAGTAACGATCGGACCCTACGAGCAGTACTTC	CASSPGDRVTIGPYEQYF
TRBV5-8	NA	TRBJ2-7	TRBD2	TGTGCCAGCAGTTGGACTAGCGGGACAGGGGTCCCTTACGAGCAGTACTTC	CASSWTSGTGVPYEQYF
TRBV4-2	NA	TRBJ2-1	NA	TGTGCCAGCAGCCCCCAGTCTTTAGCTGGTGGTGCCTTGTTTTCCTACAATGAGCAGTTCTTC	CASSPQSLAGGALFSYNEQFF
TRBV28	NA	TRBJ1-5	TRBD1	TGTGCCAGCAGTTCTATAGGACAGGGGGGGAGTCAGCCCCAGCATTTT	CASSSIGQGGSQPQHF
TRBV4-1	NA	TRBJ2-7	TRBD2	TGCGCCAGCAGCCAACCGGGACTAGCGCCCTACGAGCAGTACTTC	CASSQPGLAPYEQYF
TRBV5-1	NA	TRBJ2-5	NA	TGCGCCAGCAGCTTCCAGGGGGACGGGAGAGAGACCCAGTACTTC	CASSFQGDGRETQYF
TRBV30	once	TRBJ2-5	TRBD2	TGTGCCTGGAGTGTTGCGCACGGGACTAGCGGGAGCCCCCAAGAGACCCAGTACTTC	CAWSVAHGTSGSPQETQYF
TRBV27	NA	TRBJ1-5	NA	TGTGCCAGCAGTTTATCGCTAACGGGCCAGCCCCAGCATTTT	CASSLSLTGQPQHF
TRBV28	NA	TRBJ1-1	NA	TGTGCCAGCAGTTTAAATTATCGAGGTTCGGGCACTGAAGCTTTCTTT	CASSLNYRGSGTEAFF
TRBV19	NA	TRBJ1-4	NA	TGTGCCAGTAGTATCCAGGCGACAGAAAAACTGTTTTTT	CASSIQATEKLFF
TRBV6-5	NA	TRBJ1-2	NA	TGTGCCAGTTCAGAGCTAAAAAACTATGGCTACACCTTC	CASSELKNYGYTF
TRBV5-1	NA	TRBJ1-2	TRBD1	TGCGCCAGCAGTCGGGACAGGGCCTATGGCTACACCTTC	CASSRDRAYGYTF
TRBV6-5	NA	TRBJ2-2	NA	TGTGCCAGCAGTTCCTCTAGTGGCGCCGGGGAGCTGTTTTTT	CASSSSSGAGELFF
TRBV25-1	NA	TRBJ2-2	NA	TGTGCCAGCAGTGAAGTCGGATTCAACACCGGGGAGCTGTTTTTT	CASSEVGFNTGELFF
TRBV14	once	TRBJ2-7	TRBD1	TGTGCCAGCAGGGGACAGAGCTCCTACGAGCAGTACTTC	CASRGQSSYEQYF